The next 26 T cell receptor beta chains were all read from a single sample in a study of tumor and adjacent non-tumor tissue in lung cancer. This sample's RNA came from whole unsorted tissue. Distant lung tissue was collected more than 3 cm away from the tumor edge. A modified ARM-PCR protocol with three rounds of nested PCR amplified TCRbeta. TCRdb recomputed calls from the multiplex PCR reads with MiXCR, one row per CDR3 protein. In the table there are around 75,000 distinct CDR3 sequences, roughly 70% of which are singletons. The sample consisted of distant non-tumor lung tissue. Receptors were obtained from a woman aged 45-65 years with non-small cell lung cancer.

This clonotype was observed a few times. A read error may be the cause here, since a much bigger clone is one base away. The chain employs TRBV20-1 and TRBJ2-1; D might be TRBD2 (6 bases). Trimming cost V 7 bases and J 7 bases, with 20 bases left between them. CDR1 DFQATT and CDR2 SNEGSKA come from the germline V gene (reference sequence). This CDR3 is 14 amino acids long. CDR3 residues: CSDTWDGSSNEQFF. CDR3 DNA sequence: TGCAGTGACACCTGGGACGGGAGTTCAAATGAGCAGTTCTTC.

This clonotype rates as medium-sized. The genes are TRBV12-3 or TRBV12-4 and TRBJ1-3; 7 nucleotides align to TRBD1. This CDR3 spans 16 amino acids. J was trimmed by 2 bases and V by 1 base; bases with no gene match: 5. CDR3: CASSLGTGIAGNTIYF. DNA for the CDR3: TGTGCCAGCAGTTTAGGGACAGGCATCGCTGGAAACACCATATATTTT.

The chain uses TRBV6-2 or TRBV6-3 and TRBJ2-1, with D maybe TRBD2 (5 bases). The CDR3 is made up of 13 amino acids. The germline V gene has CDR1 MNHEY and CDR2 SVGEGT. CDR3 sequence: CTMGDMVDGEQFF. Here the CDR3 DNA reads TGTACCATGGGAGACATGGTGGACGGTGAGCAGTTCTTC.

CDR3 loop: CDARSEAVSYEQYF. Written as DNA, the CDR3 is TGCGATGCTAGATCAGAGGCGGTCTCCTACGAGCAGTACTTC. The chain employs TRBV20-1 and TRBJ2-7; D gene uncertain. The CDR3 has 14 amino acids. Germline V gene sequence: CDR1 DFQATT, CDR2 SNEGSKA (reference sequence).

Of note for this clonotype: Possible read error: a much larger clone is one base away. The J gene is TRBJ2-5, the V gene TRBV4-2, with no clear D. This CDR3 has 10 amino acids. CDR1 is LGHNA, CDR2 YNFKEQ, per germline. Written as DNA, the CDR3 is TGTGCCAGCAGCCAAGAGGCCCAGTACTTC. Protein sequence: CASSQEAQYF.

The chain is built from TRBV20-1 and TRBJ1-1; D unresolved. Germline V gene lookup returns CDR1 DFQATT and CDR2 SNEGSKA (reference sequence). V lost 8 bases, J lost 12 bases, and 16 bases lay in between. The CDR3 is 10 residues long. The CDR3 loop is CSLEIGKSFF. CDR3 coding DNA: TGCAGTCTTGAGATAGGGAAATCTTTCTTT.

The chain has TRBV6-2 or TRBV6-3 and TRBJ2-3, with D uncertain. Germline V gene data show CDR1 as MNHEY and CDR2 as SVGEGT. The CDR3 totals 13 residues. With 6 bases removed from V and 6 bases from J, the gap between germline ends came to 13 bases. DNA of the CDR3: TGTGCCAGCAGAGTCGCGTTTCCGGATACGCAGTATTTT. Protein: CASRVAFPDTQYF.

As to this clonotype: This could be a read error, since a much larger clone is one nucleotide away. The rearrangement uses TRBV4-1 and TRBJ2-1, with 11 bases fitting TRBD2. The CDR3 is 16 residues long. The V gene's germline CDR1 is MGHRA and CDR2 YSYEKL. The CDR3 nucleotides read TGCGCCAGCAGCCGAACTAGCGGGAGCTCCTACAATGAGCCGTTCTTC. It codes for CASSRTSGSSYNEPFF.

The rearrangement uses TRBV6-2 or TRBV6-3 and TRBJ2-7, with D possibly TRBD2 on 5 matching bases. CDR1 MNHEY and CDR2 SVGEGT come from the germline V gene. The CDR3 is made up of 14 amino acids. V was shortened by 7 bases and J by 2 bases, with 15 bases between the two germline ends. CDR3 residues: CASNLSGDTYEQYF. For the CDR3, the DNA is TGTGCCAGCAACCTTTCCGGGGATACCTACGAGCAGTACTTC.

Concerning this clonotype itself: A read error may produce the germline difference seen at one junction end. The chain has TRBV11-2 and TRBJ2-3, with D unresolved. CDR1 SGHAT and CDR2 FQNNGV come from the germline V gene. The CDR3 is made up of 14 amino acids. The CDR3 nucleotides read TGTGCCAGCAGATCCAGCCGGACCTCAGATATGCAGTATTTT. As protein: CASRSSRTSDMQYF. The full variable domain, in which reference TRBV11-2 and TRBJ2-3 provide the parts outside the CDR3, is EAGVAQSPRYKIIEKRQSVAFWCNPISGHATLYWYQQILGQGPKLLIQFQNNGVVDDSQLPKDRFSAERLKGVDSTLKIQPAKLEDSAVYLCASRSSRTSDMQYFGPGTRLTVL.

Comment on this clonotype: The final CDR3 position lacks the conserved phenylalanine or tryptophan, pointing to a likely read error. DNA of the CDR3: TGCAGTGCTAGAGGGACAGCTAGCAATCAACCCCAGCATTCT. As protein: CSARGTASNQPQHS. The J gene is TRBJ1-5, the V gene TRBV20-1, with a tentative D call TRBD1 (6 bases). The CDR3 length is 14 residues. CDR1 is DFQATT, CDR2 SNEGSKA, per germline (reference sequence).

With regard to this clonotype: With a much larger clone just one base away, this may be a read error. The chain carries TRBV28 and TRBJ1-1; maybe TRBD1 (5 bases). Trimming stripped 8 bases from V and 3 bases from J, with 19 bases between. The CDR3 loop spans 15 amino acids. Germline lookup yields CDR1 MDHEN and CDR2 SYDVKM. CDR3 in amino acids: CASGLSTVFDTEAFF. CDR3 DNA sequence: TGTGCCAGCGGTCTTTCGACAGTGTTCGACACTGAAGCTTTCTTT.

Remarks on this clonotype: This may come from a read error, since a much larger clone is one base off. The chain has TRBV6-1 and TRBJ2-7; 12 nucleotides align to TRBD2. Germline assignment: CDR1 MNHNS and CDR2 SASEGT. The CDR3 spans 15 residues. Here the CDR3 DNA reads TGTGGCAGCAGGAGGGCTAGCGGGAGGGCGTACGAGCAGTACTTC. Its protein is CGSRRASGRAYEQYF.

The rearrangement uses TRBV11-2 and TRBJ2-7, with 14 bases aligning to TRBD2. V was pared by 2 bases and J by 13 bases, with 16 bases of the junction left unmatched. The CDR3 sequence is 17 residues long. Germline CDR1 is SGHAT and CDR2 is FQNNGV. CDR3 sequence reads: CASSLRPGLAGVGERYF. CDR3 bases: TGTGCCAGCAGCTTAAGGCCGGGACTAGCGGGAGTAGGCGAGCGATACTTC.

Concerning this clonotype: The conserved phenylalanine or tryptophan is not found at the CDR3 terminus, so this likely reflects a read error. This chain joins TRBV29-1 and TRBJ2-7; D gene unclear. The germline gives CDR1 SQVTM, CDR2 ANQGSEA. V gave up 5 bases and J gave up 0 bases, with 11 bases separating them. CDR3 length equals 13 residues. Written as DNA, the CDR3 is TGCAGCGTTTTGCGAGGAAACTCCTACGAGCAGTACTTA. This sequence encodes CSVLRGNSYEQYL.

This clonotype has at least ten counts. This sequence joins TRBV10-3 and TRBJ2-6, with D unresolved. V dropped 3 bases and J dropped 4 bases, with 10 bases sitting between them. Germline V lookup: CDR1 ENHRY, CDR2 SYGVKD. This CDR3 spans 15 amino acids. The CDR3 DNA follows: TGTGCCATCAGTGACCCTACCGGGGGGGCCAACGTCCTGACTTTC. Residues: CAISDPTGGANVLTF.

This clonotype came up a few times. This chain joins TRBV14 and TRBJ1-5, with 7 bases aligning to TRBD1. Germline V CDR1 and CDR2: SGHDN, FVKESK. Germline trimming cut 10 bases from V and 5 bases from J; bases unmatched to any gene: 8. The CDR3 has 13 amino acids. This CDR3 is CANSQGEYQPQHF. Written as DNA, the CDR3 is TGTGCCAATAGCCAGGGGGAATATCAGCCCCAGCATTTT.

Worth noting for this clonotype: Germline and junction disagree at one end, which may indicate a read error. The CDR3 DNA sequence: TGTTCCAGCAGCAAAGGGACAGGCACATATACGCACTATTTT. Residues: CSSSKGTGTYTHYF. The chain recombines TRBV11-1 with TRBJ2-3, with 8 bases identical to TRBD1. Germline V lookup: CDR1 SGHAT, CDR2 FQDESV (reference sequence). The CDR3 has 14 residues. Combining the CDR3 with reference TRBV11-1 and TRBJ2-3 gives the whole variable domain EAEVAQSPRYKITEKSQAVAFWCDPISGHATLYWYRQILGQGPELLVQFQDESVVDDSQLPKDRFSAERLKGVDSTLKIQPAELGDSAMYLCSSSKGTGTYTHYFGPGTRLTVL.

The chain is built from TRBV6-5 and TRBJ1-5, with D perhaps matching TRBD1 (5 bases). The CDR3 loop spans 15 amino acids. Germline lookup yields CDR1 MNHEY and CDR2 SVGAGI. V was shortened by 2 bases and J by 5 bases, with 13 bases between the two germline ends. CDR3 sequence (DNA): TGTGCCAGCAGTTACATGACAGAGGTAGATCAGCCCCAGCATTTT. Protein product: CASSYMTEVDQPQHF.

In its sample, this clonotype was seen many times. This chain connects TRBV4-2 to TRBJ2-1; a possible D gene is TRBD2 (6 bases). The V gene's germline CDR1 is LGHNA and CDR2 YNFKEQ. The CDR3 has 18 residues. Trimming pared 4 bases from V and 0 bases from J, leaving 19 bases between. In nucleotides, the CDR3 is TGTGCCAGCAGCCCTACTATCGGAGGGCAGAGCTCCTACAATGAGCAGTTCTTC. Amino acid sequence: CASSPTIGGQSSYNEQFF.

Note on this clonotype: With a much larger clone just one base away, this may be a read error. The CDR3 DNA is TGCAGTGCTACCCACCCAGGGGGGAACACTGAAGCTTTCTTT. This translates into CSATHPGGNTEAFF. This chain joins TRBV20-1 and TRBJ1-1; 7 bases match TRBD1. Per germline, CDR1 DFQATT and CDR2 SNEGSKA (reference sequence). After removal of 4 bases from V and 1 base from J, the junction contained 6 bases not matched to a gene. The length of the CDR3 is 14 residues.

This clonotype was counted a single time. One end of the junction does not line up with germline, which may come from a read error. The genes are TRBV20-1 and TRBJ2-7; tentatively, D is TRBD2 (7 bases). This CDR3 comprises 15 residues. Germline V gene data show CDR1 as DFQATT and CDR2 as SNEGSKA (reference sequence). The CDR3 reads CSARDSGGLSYEEYF. Here the CDR3 DNA reads TGCAGTGCTAGAGACTCCGGGGGGCTCTCCTACGAGGAGTACTTC.

Remarks on this clonotype: The junction departs from germline at one end; a sequencing error may be responsible. The chain is built from TRBV28 and TRBJ2-3, with D perhaps TRBD1 (6 bases). CDR1 is MDHEN and CDR2 is SYDVKM in the germline V gene. This CDR3 has 15 residues. CDR3: CASSFFGQSTDKQYF. CDR3 in DNA: TGTGCTAGCAGTTTCTTCGGACAGAGCACAGATAAGCAGTATTTT.

With regard to this clonotype: It is likely a read error, because the conserved phenylalanine at the end of the CDR3 is missing. The V call is TRBV6-2 or TRBV6-3, the J call TRBJ1-5, with a possible D match to TRBD1 (5 bases). This CDR3 contains 15 residues. Deletions cut 7 bases from V and 4 bases from J, with 17 bases between. Germline V gene data show CDR1 as MNHEY and CDR2 as SVGEGT. CDR3 nucleotide sequence: TGTGCCAGCATGGAACTCGGGACCCCTAATCAGCCCCAGCATTTA. It codes for CASMELGTPNQPQHL.

This clonotype was seen many times. The chain couples TRBV6-2 or TRBV6-3 to TRBJ2-7; 7 positions agree with TRBD1. After removal of 4 bases from V and 0 bases from J, the junction contained 6 bases not matched to a gene. In germline, CDR1 is MNHEY, CDR2 SVGEGT. The CDR3 sequence is 15 residues long. The CDR3: CASSSPGQSSYEQYF. DNA of the CDR3: TGTGCCAGCAGTTCCCCGGGACAGAGCTCCTACGAGCAGTACTTC.

The V call is TRBV11-2, the J call TRBJ2-7, with TRBD1 identical over 8 bases. The CDR3 loop spans 15 amino acids. V dropped 4 bases and J dropped 12; count of bases not matched to a gene: 17. Germline V gives CDR1 SGHAT, CDR2 FQNNGV. CDR3: CASSSGTGRTYGRYF. For the CDR3, the DNA is TGTGCCAGCAGCTCGGGGACAGGTCGGACCTACGGGCGGTACTTC.